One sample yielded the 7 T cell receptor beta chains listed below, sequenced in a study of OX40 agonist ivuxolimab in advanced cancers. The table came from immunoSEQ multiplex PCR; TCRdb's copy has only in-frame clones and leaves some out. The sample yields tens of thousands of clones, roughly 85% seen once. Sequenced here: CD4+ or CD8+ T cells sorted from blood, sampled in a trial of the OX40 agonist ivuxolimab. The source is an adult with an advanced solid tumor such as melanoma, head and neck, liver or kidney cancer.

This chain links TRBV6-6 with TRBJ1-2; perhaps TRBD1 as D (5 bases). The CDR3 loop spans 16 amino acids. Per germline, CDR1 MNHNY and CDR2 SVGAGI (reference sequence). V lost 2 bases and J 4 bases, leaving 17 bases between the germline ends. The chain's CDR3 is CASSYTGVREGYGYTF. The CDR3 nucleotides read TGTGCCAGCAGTTACACCGGGGTCAGGGAGGGCTATGGCTACACCTTC.

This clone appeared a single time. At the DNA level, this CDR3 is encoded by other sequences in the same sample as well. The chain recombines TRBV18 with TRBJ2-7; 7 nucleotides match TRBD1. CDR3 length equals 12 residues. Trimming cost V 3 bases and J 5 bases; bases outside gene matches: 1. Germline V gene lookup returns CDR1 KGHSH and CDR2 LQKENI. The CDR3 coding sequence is TGTGCCAGCTCACCGACAGGGAACGAGCAGTACTTC. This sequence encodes CASSPTGNEQYF.

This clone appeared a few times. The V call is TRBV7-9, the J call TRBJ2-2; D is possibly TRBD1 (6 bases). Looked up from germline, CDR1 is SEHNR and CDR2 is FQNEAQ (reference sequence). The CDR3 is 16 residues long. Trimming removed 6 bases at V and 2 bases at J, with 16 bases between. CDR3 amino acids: CASRARTGHNTGELFF. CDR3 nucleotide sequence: TGTGCCAGCAGAGCAAGGACGGGACATAACACCGGGGAGCTGTTTTTT.

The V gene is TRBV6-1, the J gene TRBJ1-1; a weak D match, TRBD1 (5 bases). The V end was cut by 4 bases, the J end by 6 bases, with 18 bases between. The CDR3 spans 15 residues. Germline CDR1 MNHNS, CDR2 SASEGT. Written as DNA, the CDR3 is TGTGCCAGCAGTGCTTGGGAGGCTGGGGGGGCTGAAGCTTTCTTT. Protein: CASSAWEAGGAEAFF.

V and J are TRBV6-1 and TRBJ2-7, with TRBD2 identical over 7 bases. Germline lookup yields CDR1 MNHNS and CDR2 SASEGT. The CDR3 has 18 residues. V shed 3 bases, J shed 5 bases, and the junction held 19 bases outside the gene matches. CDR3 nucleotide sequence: TGTGCCAGCAGTGATTTAAAGTGGGGACTACGTAACGTGGACGAGCAGTACTTC. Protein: CASSDLKWGLRNVDEQYF.

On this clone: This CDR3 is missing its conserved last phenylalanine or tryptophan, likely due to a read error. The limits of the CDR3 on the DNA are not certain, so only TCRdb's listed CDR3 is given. Here the CDR3 reads CASSLAKQAPLSI. V gene TRBV11-3 combines with J gene TRBJ1-2; the D call in the table, TRBD1, was not verified against the DNA. Germline V gives CDR1 SGHNT, CDR2 YENEEA. The CDR3 has 13 amino acids, counting both end residues.

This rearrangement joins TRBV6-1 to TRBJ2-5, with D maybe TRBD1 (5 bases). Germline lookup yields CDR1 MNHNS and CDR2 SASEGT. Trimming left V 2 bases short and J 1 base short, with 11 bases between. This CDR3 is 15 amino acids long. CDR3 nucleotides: TGTGCCAGCAGTGAAACACGGACATTCCAAGAGACCCAGTACTTC. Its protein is CASSETRTFQETQYF.